The clone carrying this T cell receptor (beta chain) has just a few counts. No antigen is known for it. The CDR3 spans 13 residues. The germline V gene has CDR1 SNHLY and CDR2 FYNNEI. V lost 6 bases, J lost 7 bases, and 16 bases lay in between. This specimen belongs to a study of radiation and T cells in renal cell carcinoma. General study results and limits: Top tumor clonotypes rose in blood 2 weeks post-radiation, then contracted. No pretreatment tumor biopsies were available for baseline clonotypes.

Specified time point: blood 4 weeks post-SBRT, at nephrectomy. Documented treatment: 15 Gy SBRT to primary tumor, nephrectomy 4 weeks later. Serial blood draws occurred at baseline and 2 and 4 weeks post-SBRT. The tumor was a clear cell renal cell carcinoma. Clones were read by immunoSEQ multiplex PCR, and TCRdb kept only the in-frame ones, dropping some. The data show approximately 90,000 clones, with roughly 80% seen just once and 9.4% held by the top ten. The material was blood, obtained from a patient whose treatment included radiotherapy and nephrectomy. The J gene is TRBJ2-7, the V gene TRBV2; D may be TRBD1 (5 bases). This sequence originates from a man in his forties or fifties with renal cell carcinoma. Here the CDR3 DNA reads TGTGCCAGCAGGGTTGGTAGGGGCCAAGAGCAGTACTTC. Protein: CASRVGRGQEQYF.